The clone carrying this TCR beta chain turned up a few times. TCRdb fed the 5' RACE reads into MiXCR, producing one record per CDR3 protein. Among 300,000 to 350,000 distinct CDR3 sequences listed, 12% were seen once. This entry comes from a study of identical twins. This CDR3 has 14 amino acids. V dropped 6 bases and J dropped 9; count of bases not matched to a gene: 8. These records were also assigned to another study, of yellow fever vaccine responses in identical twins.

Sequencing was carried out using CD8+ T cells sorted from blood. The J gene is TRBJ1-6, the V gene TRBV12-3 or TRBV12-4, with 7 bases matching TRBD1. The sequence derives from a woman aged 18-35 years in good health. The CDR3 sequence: CASSSGQLFSPLHF. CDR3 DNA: TGTGCCAGCAGCTCGGGACAGCTTTTTTCACCCCTCCACTTT.